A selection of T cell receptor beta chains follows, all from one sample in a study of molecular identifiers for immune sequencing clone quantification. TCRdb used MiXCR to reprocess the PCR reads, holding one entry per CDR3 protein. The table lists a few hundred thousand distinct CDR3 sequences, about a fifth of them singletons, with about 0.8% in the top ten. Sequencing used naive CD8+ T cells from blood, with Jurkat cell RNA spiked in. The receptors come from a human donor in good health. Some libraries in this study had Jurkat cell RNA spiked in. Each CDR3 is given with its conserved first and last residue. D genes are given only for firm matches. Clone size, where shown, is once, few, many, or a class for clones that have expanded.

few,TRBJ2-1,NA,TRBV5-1,TGCGCCAGCAGCTTGACCGGAGCAGATCGTTCCTACAATGAGCAGTTCTTC,CASSLTGADRSYNEQFF
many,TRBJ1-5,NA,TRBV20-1,TGCAGTGCTAGAGATTCCGGGGCGGGCAATCAGCCCCAGCATTTT,CSARDSGAGNQPQHF
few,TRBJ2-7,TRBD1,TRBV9,TGTGCCAGCAGCGTCCGGGACAGATCCTACGAGCAGTACTTC,CASSVRDRSYEQYF
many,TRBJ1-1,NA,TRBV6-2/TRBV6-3,TGTGCCAGCAGTTACGCTGACAGGCTGAACACTGAAGCTTTCTTT,CASSYADRLNTEAFF
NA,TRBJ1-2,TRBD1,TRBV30,TGTGCCTGGAGTGTACAGGGGTATGGCTACACCTTC,CAWSVQGYGYTF
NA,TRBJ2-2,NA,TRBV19,TGTGCCAGTAGTATAGGGGCGGGCACCGGGGAGCTGTTTTTT,CASSIGAGTGELFF
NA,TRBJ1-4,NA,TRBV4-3,TGCGCCAGCAGCCAAGATGCGGAATCGAATGAAAAACTGTTTTTT,CASSQDAESNEKLFF
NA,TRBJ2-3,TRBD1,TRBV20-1,TGCAGTGCCCGGGACAGGAGCACAGATACGCAGTATTTT,CSARDRSTDTQYF
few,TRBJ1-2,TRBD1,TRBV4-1,TGCGCCAGCAGCCAAGGCTGGACAGGGGGGTATGGCTACACCTTC,CASSQGWTGGYGYTF
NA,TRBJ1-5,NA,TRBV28,TGTGCCAGCAGTTTACAGTTGAGCAATCAGCCCCAGCATTTT,CASSLQLSNQPQHF
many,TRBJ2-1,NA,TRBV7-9,TGTGCCAGCAGCTTAGTAGTGGGTCCCTCAAACTACAATGAGCAGTTCTTC,CASSLVVGPSNYNEQFF
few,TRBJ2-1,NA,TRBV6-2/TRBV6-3,TGTGCCAGCAGTTACTCCGAGGGGACGGAGCAGTTCTTC,CASSYSEGTEQFF
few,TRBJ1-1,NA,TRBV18,TGTGCCAGCTCACCAACAACAGGGTCAGGCACTGAAGCTTTCTTT,CASSPTTGSGTEAFF
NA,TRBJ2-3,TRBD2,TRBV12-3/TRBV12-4,TGTGCCAGCACCCGGTGGGGGGGGGGTGATACGCAGTATTTT,CASTRWGGGDTQYF
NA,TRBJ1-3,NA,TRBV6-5,TGTGCCAGCGGGGCCAGTACGAACACCATATATTTT,CASGASTNTIYF
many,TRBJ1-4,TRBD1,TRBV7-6,TGTGCCAGCAGCTTATCAGGGGGCGGCAGCGAAAAACTGTTTTTT,CASSLSGGGSEKLFF
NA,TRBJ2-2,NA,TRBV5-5,TGTGCCAGCAGCTTATCAGAGCTCGCCGGGGAGCTGTTTTTT,CASSLSELAGELFF
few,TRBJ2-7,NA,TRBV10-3,TGTGCCATCAGTGATGCAGGGGCCTCCTACGAGCAGTACTTC,CAISDAGASYEQYF
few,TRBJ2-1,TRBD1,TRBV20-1,TGCAGTGCTACCACCTACGACCGGACAGGCCACAATGAGCAGTTCTTC,CSATTYDRTGHNEQFF
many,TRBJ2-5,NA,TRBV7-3,TGTGCCAGCAGCTTAACGGGGTGGAAAGAGACCCAGTACTTC,CASSLTGWKETQYF
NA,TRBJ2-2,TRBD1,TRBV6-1,TGTGCCAGCAGGACAATAACGGGACAGGGTCTGGCCGGGGAGCTGTTTTTT,CASRTITGQGLAGELFF
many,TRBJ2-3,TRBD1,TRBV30,TGTGCCTGGATGAACACAGGGGGCTACGATACGCAGTATTTT,CAWMNTGGYDTQYF
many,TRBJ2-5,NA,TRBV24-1,TGTGCCACCAGTACCCTCCGTACGGAAGAGACCCAGTACTTC,CATSTLRTEETQYF
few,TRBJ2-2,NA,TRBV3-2,TGTGCCAGCAGCCAAGGACTTCCGAACACCGGGGAGCTGTTTTTT,CASSQGLPNTGELFF
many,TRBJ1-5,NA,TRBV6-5,TGTGCCAGCAGTTACACGGACAATCAGCCCCAGCATTTT,CASSYTDNQPQHF
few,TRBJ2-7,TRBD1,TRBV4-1,TGCGCCAGCAGCTGGGACAGTCCCTACGAGCAGTACTTC,CASSWDSPYEQYF